Listed below are T cell receptor beta chains from one sample, sequenced in a study of Graves' ophthalmopathy and Graves' hyperthyroidism. From the multiplex PCR reads, TCRdb called clonotypes with MiXCR, one entry per CDR3 protein. Of 600,000 to 700,000 distinct CDR3 sequences listed, about two fifths were seen once; the top ten hold 3% to 3.5%. Material: peripheral blood. The receptor source for this set is an adult man with Graves' ophthalmopathy. The CDR3 runs from the conserved cysteine through the conserved F or W. D genes are given only for firm matches. For some rows the clone size is stated as once, few or many, or as a class when expanded; others skip it.

d_call	clone_size	v_call	j_call	cdr3_nt	cdr3_aa
TRBD1	-	TRBV19	TRBJ1-1	TGTGCCAGTAGTCCGCGGGGACAGAGGATCACTGAAGCTTTCTTT	CASSPRGQRITEAFF
-	-	TRBV7-9	TRBJ1-2	TGTGCCAGCATTTTGACCGGGGCGATGTACACCTTC	CASILTGAMYTF
-	many	TRBV7-2	TRBJ1-4	TGTGCCAGCAGCCGAAAAGTGACTAATGAAAAACTGTTTTTT	CASSRKVTNEKLFF
-	-	TRBV7-9	TRBJ2-2	TGTGCCAGCAGCTTCCCAGCGGGGGAGCTGTTTTTT	CASSFPAGELFF
-	-	TRBV19	TRBJ1-2	TGTGCCAGTAGTGGTGCGGGCTACACCTTC	CASSGAGYTF
-	once	TRBV10-3	TRBJ1-2	TGTGCCAGCAGCCATAGAGGGGCAGGGCCCCTCTATGGCTACACCTTC	CASSHRGAGPLYGYTF
TRBD1	-	TRBV15	TRBJ1-6	TGTGCCACCAGCAGGCCGGGTCAGGGGGCACGTCATGCACCCCTCCACTTT	CATSRPGQGARHAPLHF
TRBD1	-	TRBV29-1	TRBJ1-2	TGCAGCGTTGATCAGGGGGCCGACTATGGCTACACCTTC	CSVDQGADYGYTF
TRBD1	-	TRBV29-1	TRBJ1-1	TGCAGCGTTGAACAGGGGGGGGCTGAAGCTTTCTTT	CSVEQGGAEAFF
-	many	TRBV19	TRBJ1-3	TGTGCCAGTAGTATAGATCTCCCCAGGGCTGGAAACACCATATATTTT	CASSIDLPRAGNTIYF
-	many	TRBV20-1	TRBJ2-5	TGCAGTGCCCGTTGGGGATACCTAGAGACCCAGTACTTC	CSARWGYLETQYF
-	many	TRBV7-3	TRBJ2-2	TGTGCCAGCCGCCGGGACACTGACACCGGGGAGCTGTTTTTT	CASRRDTDTGELFF
TRBD1	-	TRBV20-1	TRBJ2-5	TGCAGTGCTAGAGTCTACTCCTCGGACAGGGGACCCCAAGAGACCCAGTACTTC	CSARVYSSDRGPQETQYF
TRBD1	-	TRBV5-1	TRBJ2-5	TGCGCCAGCAGCAGGGGACAGGGGGTACAAGAGGCCCAGTACTTC	CASSRGQGVQEAQYF
-	many	TRBV14	TRBJ2-2	TGTGCCAGCAGCCAAGCCAGGGCTGGGGAGCTGTTTTTT	CASSQARAGELFF
TRBD1	-	TRBV4-1	TRBJ1-4	TGCGCCAGCAGCCTTACCGACAGGGAGGAAAAACTGTTTTTT	CASSLTDREEKLFF
-	-	TRBV10-3	TRBJ2-7	TGTGCCATCAGTGAGCCGGGGGAGCCGGTTGAAGAGCAGTACTTC	CAISEPGEPVEEQYF
-	-	TRBV29-1	TRBJ2-7	TGCAGCAGTTTAGCGGTTAGTTACGAGCAGTACTTC	CSSLAVSYEQYF
TRBD1	many	TRBV29-1	TRBJ2-7	TGCAGCGTTGATAGGACAGGGGGCAACGAGCAGTACTTC	CSVDRTGGNEQYF
-	many	TRBV20-1	TRBJ2-5	TGCAGTGCTAGTCGCAGGGAAGAGACCCAGTACTTC	CSASRREETQYF
-	many	TRBV7-9	TRBJ1-1	TGTGCCAGCAGCGTCACAGGGCCTGAAGCTTTCTTT	CASSVTGPEAFF
TRBD1	-	TRBV20-1	TRBJ1-5	TGCAGTGCTAGCTCCCCTCAGGGGGCGCGCAATCAGCCCCAGCATTTT	CSASSPQGARNQPQHF
TRBD1	many	TRBV6-6	TRBJ1-5	TGTGCCAGCAGTTACGGAGGGGGCGCGAAACAGCCCCAGCATTTT	CASSYGGGAKQPQHF
TRBD2	-	TRBV10-3	TRBJ2-7	TGTGCCAGCTCAAGAGAGAGCGGGAGGCCCTACGAGCAGTACTTC	CASSRESGRPYEQYF
-	-	TRBV10-2	TRBJ1-2	TGCGCCGGCAGGCTAAACGGGATAACGGGGGGCTACACCTTC	CAGRLNGITGGYTF
TRBD1	-	TRBV9	TRBJ1-2	TGTGCCAGCAGCCAAGAGGGACAGGGATCGAGCGGCTACACCTTC	CASSQEGQGSSGYTF
-	many	TRBV10-3	TRBJ1-2	TGTGCCAGCAGTTCATGGACTGATCATGGCTACACCTTC	CASSSWTDHGYTF
-	few	TRBV10-3	TRBJ2-7	TGTGCCAGCAGTCCCGACCGAGACCCATACGAGCAGTACTTC	CASSPDRDPYEQYF
-	-	TRBV7-7	TRBJ2-5	TGTGCTAGCAGCTTGGGCAGGACTGCCAAAGAGACCCAGTACTTC	CASSLGRTAKETQYF
-	-	TRBV10-3	TRBJ1-2	TGTGCCATCTCCACTAGCGGCGGCAGGGCTGGCTACACCTTC	CAISTSGGRAGYTF
-	many	TRBV7-9	TRBJ1-2	TGTGCCAGCAGCCCGAGGGACGGTAACTATGGCTACACCTTC	CASSPRDGNYGYTF
TRBD2	-	TRBV24-1	TRBJ2-5	TGTGCCACCATGTCCGGGGGGGCTGTAGAGACCCAGTACTTC	CATMSGGAVETQYF
-	-	TRBV7-9	TRBJ2-5	TGTGCCAGCAGCTTAGGACTAAAGGGGACCCAGTACTTC	CASSLGLKGTQYF
-	-	TRBV10-3	TRBJ2-6	TGTGCCATCAGTGAGCCCAGGGCCAACGTCCTGACTTTC	CAISEPRANVLTF
TRBD1	-	TRBV29-1	TRBJ1-2	TGCAGCGTTGGACAGGGGGCGAGGGGCTATGGCTACACCTTC	CSVGQGARGYGYTF
-	few	TRBV11-2	TRBJ2-2	TGTGCCAGTATCACTCAACGGGGCACCGGGGAGCTGTTTTTT	CASITQRGTGELFF
-	-	TRBV15	TRBJ1-5	TGTGCCACCAGCAGAGTGCGTGGGAGGGAGGGCGAGCATTTT	CATSRVRGREGEHF
-	many	TRBV12-3/TRBV12-4	TRBJ1-6	TGTGCCAGCAGTTTAAGACACACTAATTCACCCCTCCACTTT	CASSLRHTNSPLHF
TRBD1	many	TRBV2	TRBJ1-1	TGTGCCAGCAGGGAGGGACAGGGTCACACTGAAGCTTTCTTT	CASREGQGHTEAFF
TRBD1	many	TRBV7-8	TRBJ2-7	TGTGCCAGCGGGACAGGGCGATACGAGCAGTACTTC	CASGTGRYEQYF
TRBD1	-	TRBV15	TRBJ1-3	TGTGCCACCAGCAGGGGACAGCGGAGCTCTGGAAACACCATATATTTT	CATSRGQRSSGNTIYF